Following are 23 T cell receptor beta chains from one sample sequenced in a study of cytomegalovirus exposure and HLA in healthy donors. Use of 60 Vbeta and 13 Jbeta primers characterized the PCR. Using immunoSEQ multiplex PCR, the repertoire was profiled, and TCRdb retains in-frame clones only, with some absent. The sample contains approximately 170,000 clones, around 76% of which appear only once. The sample consisted of PBMCs. All receptors come from a woman aged 25-40 years in good health and CMV-seropositive.

The V and J genes are TRBV7-9 and TRBJ1-1; D might be TRBD1 (6 bases). CDR3 size: 14 residues. Germline CDR1 and CDR2: SEHNR and FQNEAQ (reference sequence). The germline V and J ends were trimmed by 1 base and 6 bases, with 12 bases remaining between them. CDR3 sequence (DNA): TGTGCCAGCAGCTTAGGGCAGGGGTTGGCTGAAGCTTTCTTT. The encoded protein is CASSLGQGLAEAFF. Full variable domain (remainder filled in from reference TRBV7-9 and TRBJ1-1): DTGVSQNPRHKITKRGQNVTFRCDPISEHNRLYWYRQTLGQGPEFLTYFQNEAQLEKSRLLSDRFSAERPKGSFSTLEIQRTEQGDSAMYLCASSLGQGLAEAFFGQGTRLTVV.

CDR3 loop: CASSLPRGKLFF. CDR3 nucleotide sequence: TGTGCCAGTAGTCTCCCAAGGGGGAAACTGTTTTTT. This chain uses TRBV19 with TRBJ1-4; tentatively, D is TRBD1 (6 bases). CDR3 size: 12 residues. V dropped 5 bases and J dropped 11 bases, with 12 bases sitting between them. The germline V gene has CDR1 LNHDA and CDR2 SQIVND (reference sequence).

The chain combines TRBV27 with TRBJ1-1; D ambiguous. Germline CDR1 MNHEY, CDR2 SMNVEV (reference sequence). The CDR3 runs 14 residues. V was trimmed by 5 bases and J by 5 bases, leaving 15 bases between them. The CDR3 region has the DNA TGTGCCAGCAGTCCCGATCCGCGCCCGACTGAAGCTTTCTTT. It encodes CASSPDPRPTEAFF.

V usage is TRBV9 and J usage is TRBJ2-1; 9 bases line up with TRBD1. This CDR3 has 15 residues. Losses at the gene ends were 2 bases for V and 2 bases for J; bases not matched to a gene: 2. CDR1 SGDLS and CDR2 YYNGEE come from the germline V gene. The DNA for the CDR3 is TGTGCCAGCAGCGTGGGGGACAGGGCCTACAATGAGCAGTTCTTC. This translates into CASSVGDRAYNEQFF.

This clone was seen a single time. J is TRBJ2-5 and V is TRBV25-1, with D possibly matching TRBD2 (6 bases). CDR3 length: 14 amino acids. Germline lookup yields CDR1 MGHDK and CDR2 SYGVNS. V was pared by 2 bases and J by 4 bases, with 11 bases between. The CDR3 region has the DNA TGTGCCAGCAGTGAACAGGAGGGTTCAGAGACCCAGTACTTC. Its protein is CASSEQEGSETQYF.

This clone has more than one count but fewer than ten. At one of its ends the junction is not consistent with the germline gene, which may arise from a read error. The chain carries TRBV7-9 and TRBJ2-1; TRBD2 agrees at 7 bases. CDR1 is SEHNR and CDR2 is FQNEAQ in the germline V gene (reference sequence). The CDR3 extends over 16 amino acids. The CDR3 nucleotides are TGTTCCAGCACCGATATCAGCGGGACTATCTACAATGAGCAGTTCTTC. Amino acid sequence: CSSTDISGTIYNEQFF.

This chain joins TRBV4-3 and TRBJ1-1, with TRBD1 as a possible D gene (6 bases). The CDR3 is made up of 13 amino acids. V was pared by 4 bases and J by 8 bases, with 14 bases between. Germline V gene sequence: CDR1 LGHNA, CDR2 YSLEER. DNA for the CDR3: TGCGCCAGCAGCCCGAGTTCGGACAGAGAAGCTTTCTTT. Amino acids: CASSPSSDREAFF.

The V and J genes are TRBV19 and TRBJ2-2; 7 bases map to TRBD2. V lost 4 bases, J lost 4 bases, and 3 bases stayed unmatched. The CDR3 extends over 14 amino acids. Germline V gene data show CDR1 as LNHDA and CDR2 as SQIVND (reference sequence). The CDR3: CASSTERGTGELFF. The CDR3 region has the DNA TGTGCCAGTAGTACGGAGCGGGGCACCGGGGAGCTGTTTTTT.

The J gene is TRBJ1-5, the V gene TRBV7-6; 9 bases fit TRBD1. Germline CDR1 SGHVS, CDR2 FNYEAQ. The CDR3 runs to 21 residues. Trimming took 1 base from V and 0 from J; bases not matched to a gene: 16. The CDR3 bases are TGTGCCAGCAGCTTAGTAGCGTTCGGGACAGGGTGGGATTATAGCAATCAGCCCCAGCATTTT. This gives the protein CASSLVAFGTGWDYSNQPQHF.

J is TRBJ2-5 and V is TRBV27, with D possibly TRBD2 on 6 matching bases. The germline V and J ends were trimmed by 0 bases and 5 bases, with 10 bases remaining between them. The CDR3 extends over 14 amino acids. CDR1 MNHEY and CDR2 SMNVEV come from the germline V gene (reference sequence). CDR3 loop: CASSLSAGSETQYF. CDR3 bases: TGTGCCAGCAGTTTATCTGCGGGAAGCGAGACCCAGTACTTC.

This clone was seen a few times. V usage is TRBV30 and J usage is TRBJ1-2; D is ambiguous. The length of the CDR3 is 14 residues. Germline V gives CDR1 GTSNPN, CDR2 SVGIG (reference sequence). Trimming left V 3 bases short and J 8 bases short, with 19 bases between. The CDR3 region is CAWRARGGPGGYTF. The CDR3 DNA is TGTGCCTGGAGAGCCCGGGGAGGCCCGGGAGGCTACACCTTC.

This chain uses TRBV9 with TRBJ1-3, with a tentative D call TRBD1 (6 bases). V lost 3 bases and J lost 2, with 15 bases in between. The V gene's germline CDR1 is SGDLS and CDR2 YYNGEE. CDR3 length: 16 residues. The chain's CDR3 is CASSAQGIRAGNTIYF. The CDR3 region has the DNA TGTGCCAGCAGCGCCCAGGGGATCCGGGCTGGAAACACCATATATTTT. Variable domain in full (rest from reference TRBV9 and TRBJ1-3): DSGVTQTPKHLITATGQRVTLRCSPRSGDLSVYWYQQSLDQGLQFLIQYYNGEERAKGNILERFSAQQFPDLHSELNLSSLELGDSALYFCASSAQGIRAGNTIYFGEGSWLTVV.

This clone appeared a few times. The V gene is TRBV4-3, the J gene TRBJ2-1, with a weak D call TRBD2 (6 bases). V dropped 1 base and J dropped 2 bases, with 9 bases sitting between them. The CDR3 extends over 15 amino acids. Germline values: CDR1 LGHNA, CDR2 YSLEER. The CDR3 loop is CASSQVRGPYNEQFF. The CDR3 nucleotides read TGCGCCAGCAGCCAAGTGCGGGGCCCCTACAATGAGCAGTTCTTC.

V usage is TRBV7-2 and J usage is TRBJ2-1; 13 nucleotides agree with TRBD2. The ends lost 10 bases at V and 10 bases at J; junction bases unmatched: 7. The CDR3 extends over 13 amino acids. CDR1 is SGHTA and CDR2 is FQGNSA in the germline V gene. The CDR3 DNA is TGTGCCACGGGACTAGCGGGAAATGAAGAGCAGTTCTTC. Translated, it gives CATGLAGNEEQFF. The complete variable domain, with remaining parts taken from reference TRBV7-2 and TRBJ2-1, reads GAGVSQSPSNKVTEKGKDVELRCDPISGHTALYWYRQSLGQGLEFLIYFQGNSAPDKSGLPSDRFSAERTGGSVSTLTIQRTQQEDSAVYLCATGLAGNEEQFFGPGTRLTVL.

This chain joins TRBV7-2 and TRBJ1-2; 10 positions match TRBD1. The length of the CDR3 is 15 residues. V dropped 5 bases and J dropped 8; count of bases not matched to a gene: 11. Germline values: CDR1 SGHTA, CDR2 FQGNSA. This chain's CDR3 is CASSTWTGGGNGYTF. The DNA of the CDR3 is TGTGCCAGCAGCACCTGGACAGGGGGAGGTAACGGCTACACCTTC.

Worth noting for this clone: The sample carries other DNA sequences with the same CDR3. This chain joins TRBV30 and TRBJ2-3, with D tentatively TRBD1 (5 bases). Trimming took off 4 bases at V and 0 bases at J, with 5 bases between the two ends. The V gene's germline CDR1 is GTSNPN and CDR2 SVGIG (reference sequence). The CDR3 loop spans 12 amino acids. Here the CDR3 reads CAWTGSTDTQYF. The CDR3 DNA reads as TGTGCCTGGACAGGGAGCACAGATACGCAGTATTTT.

In its sample, this clone was seen once. J is TRBJ1-2 and V is TRBV9; D uncertain. This CDR3 contains 13 residues. Trimming pared 3 bases from V and 5 bases from J, leaving 11 bases between. The germline V gene encodes CDR1 SGDLS and CDR2 YYNGEE. This CDR3 is CASSAGISYGYTF. In DNA, the CDR3 is TGTGCCAGCAGCGCCGGGATATCATATGGCTACACCTTC.

The chain employs TRBV19 and TRBJ2-1, with D possibly matching TRBD1 (5 bases). CDR3 length equals 14 residues. Germline CDR1 and CDR2: LNHDA and SQIVND (reference sequence). Trimming removed 6 bases at V and 8 bases at J, with 17 bases between. The CDR3 nucleotides read TGTGCCAGTAGAGGGCAGGGCGTAGGCGATGAGCAGTTCTTC. Its protein product is CASRGQGVGDEQFF.

This chain uses TRBV6-5 with TRBJ1-3, with TRBD1 identical over 12 bases. With 2 bases clipped from V and 8 bases from J, the junction kept 4 bases outside the gene matches. Germline V gene sequence: CDR1 MNHEY, CDR2 SVGAGI. The CDR3 extends over 15 amino acids. CDR3 in DNA: TGTGCCAGCAGTTACGGGACAGGGGGCCGGGACACCATATATTTT. As protein: CASSYGTGGRDTIYF.

The rearrangement uses TRBV18 and TRBJ1-5; 7 bases align to TRBD1. Per germline, CDR1 KGHSH and CDR2 LQKENI. The V segment lost 2 bases and the J segment 5 bases; nucleotides outside the gene matches: 3. The CDR3 has 14 amino acids. CDR3 DNA: TGTGCCAGCTCACCATTAACAGGGGATCAGCCCCAGCATTTT. Translation: CASSPLTGDQPQHF.

In DNA form, the CDR3 reads TGTGCCAGCAGCGCAGGGTTTATGACCTACAATGAGCAGTTCTTC. This encodes CASSAGFMTYNEQFF. The gene calls are TRBV27 and TRBJ2-1; possibly TRBD1 for D (5 bases). The CDR3 loop spans 15 amino acids. Trimming stripped 6 bases from V and 2 bases from J, with 14 bases between. The germline V gene has CDR1 MNHEY and CDR2 SMNVEV (reference sequence).

The chain recombines TRBV6-5 with TRBJ1-2, with 8 bases that match TRBD1. This CDR3 is built from 13 residues. V lost 5 bases to trimming and J lost 8 bases; unmatched junction nucleotides: 7. Germline CDR1 and CDR2: MNHEY and SVGAGI. This CDR3 is CASSNGQGWGYTF. DNA for the CDR3: TGTGCCAGCAGTAACGGACAGGGATGGGGCTACACCTTC.

This clone was counted between two and nine times. V gene TRBV6-5 combines with J gene TRBJ1-6, with TRBD1 as a possible D gene (5 bases). In germline, CDR1 is MNHEY, CDR2 SVGAGI. CDR3 size: 13 residues. Trimming stripped 10 bases from V and 8 bases from J, with 15 bases between. This chain's CDR3 is CATRGFRDSPLHF. In DNA form, the CDR3 reads TGTGCCACACGGGGGTTTAGGGATTCACCCCTCCACTTT.